This TCR beta chain appears in the sequencing data of a study of beta chain features in type 1 diabetes. Overall study: Age, gender and cell yields were similar between patients and healthy donors.

Isolated RNA was reverse transcribed in full, so expressed TCRB transcripts were sequenced. Measured with immunoSEQ multiplex PCR; TCRdb has only the in-frame clones, and not every one. This table holds about 150,000 clones, 40% to 60% found once. As to this clone: The antigen is unknown.

Findings and limits, study-wide: The similarity of naive, central memory and Treg TCRB repertoires appeared greater among patients than among healthy donors. Among patients with Type 1 diabetes, TCRB CDR3s were moderately but significantly shorter in every one of the four CD4+ subsets.

V shed 6 bases, J shed 3 bases, and the junction held 6 bases outside the gene matches. Germline values: CDR1 SGHVS, CDR2 FQNEAQ. The CDR3 consists of 14 residues. Sorting gave populations that all exceeded 95% purity. The sequence was obtained from a man younger than 35 in good health. Sequencing was carried out using Tregs from blood. This chain uses TRBV7-8 with TRBJ2-3; 7 nucleotides match TRBD2. The CDR3 spells CASSSAGVTDTQYF. As DNA, the CDR3 is TGTGCCAGCAGTTCGGCGGGAGTGACAGATACGCAGTATTTT.